The 10 T cell receptor beta chains below were found in one sample sequenced in a study of shared clonotypes between healthy human individuals (dated by TCRdb to about 2020). The library was produced with the immunoSEQ multiplex PCR assay. Held by TCRdb, this immuneACCESS table contains in-frame sequences only and omits some clones. Under half of the omission traces to an unresolved V gene where checked; the cause of the rest is unknown. The table for this sample lists about a million clones; around three quarters of them were counted only once. Of the sample, 1.5% is held by the ten largest clones. Sequencing input: memory CD4+ T cells sorted from blood. The cell subset or site tag for this specimen amounts to: CD45RA-negative fraction. The source of these receptors is a man between 18 and 35 years old in good health.

The J gene is TRBJ2-3, the V gene TRBV5-1; 9 bases match TRBD2. CDR1 and CDR2 (germline): SGHRS, YFSETQ. Germline trimming cut 1 base from V and 3 bases from J; bases unmatched to any gene: 6. The CDR3 has 16 residues. The CDR3 loop reads CASSLRGAGGTDTQYF. The CDR3 DNA follows: TGCGCCAGCAGCTTGAGGGGAGCGGGAGGAACAGATACGCAGTATTTT.

Only one count was recorded for this clone. This chain connects TRBV1 to TRBJ2-7; TRBD2, the D gene given by the table, was not confirmed from the DNA. TRBV1 is assigned pseudogene status. This CDR3 is 16 amino acids long. This chain's CDR3 is CTSSQVGASGSYEQYF. For the CDR3, the DNA is TGCACCAGCAGCCAAGTGGGAGCTAGCGGCTCCTACGAGCAGTACTTC.

This clone turned up a few times. V and J are TRBV10-1 and TRBJ2-2, with D maybe TRBD2 (6 bases). The CDR3 contains 14 residues. Per germline, CDR1 WNHNN and CDR2 SYGVQD (reference sequence). V was shortened by 4 bases and J by 3 bases, with 9 bases between the two germline ends. The CDR3 loop reads CASSGSGYTGELFF. For the CDR3, the DNA is TGCGCCAGCAGTGGTAGCGGATACACCGGGGAGCTGTTTTTT.

CDR3 bases: TGTGCCAGCAGCCCAAGCGGGAGGGTAGATACGCAGTATTTT. Its translation: CASSPSGRVDTQYF. V usage is TRBV7-9 and J usage is TRBJ2-3, with TRBD2 matching over 10 bases. Per germline, CDR1 SEHNR and CDR2 FQNEAQ (reference sequence). The ends lost 5 bases at V and 5 bases at J; junction bases unmatched: 4. This CDR3 has 14 residues.

The rearrangement joins TRBV18 to TRBJ1-2; D ambiguous. The CDR3 length is 15 residues. The V gene lost 3 bases and the J gene lost 1 base, with 12 bases spanning the gap. Germline-derived CDR1 and CDR2 are KGHSH and LQKENI. As DNA, the CDR3 is TGTGCCAGCTCACCTGGAGTAGGGATTAACTATGGCTACACCTTC. It yields the protein CASSPGVGINYGYTF.

This chain connects TRBV6-1 to TRBJ1-1, with no clear D. The CDR3 extends over 13 amino acids. Trimming removed 3 bases from V and 4 bases from J, with 9 bases in between. CDR1 and CDR2 (germline): MNHNS, SASEGT. CDR3 in DNA: TGTGCCAGCAGTGAGCAGCTTATCACTGAAGCTTTCTTT. Amino acids: CASSEQLITEAFF.

Only one count was recorded for this clone. The CDR3: CASRPDGLNTEAFF. CDR3 DNA: TGCGCCAGCAGACCGGACGGCCTGAACACTGAAGCTTTCTTT. The rearrangement joins TRBV10-1 to TRBJ1-1, with unresolved D. Trimming left V 6 bases short and J 0 bases short, with 11 bases between. Germline V gene lookup returns CDR1 WNHNN and CDR2 SYGVQD (reference sequence). The CDR3 totals 14 residues.

This clone was recorded many times. J is TRBJ2-5 and V is TRBV5-4; a possible D gene is TRBD2 (5 bases). Trimming stripped 4 bases from V and 2 bases from J, with 15 bases between. The CDR3 is made up of 15 amino acids. In germline, CDR1 is SGHNT, CDR2 YYREEE (reference sequence). CDR3 DNA: TGTGCCAGCAGCGGATTTGAGGGCCAACAAGAGACCCAGTACTTC. This codes for CASSGFEGQQETQYF.

The V call is TRBV11-2, the J call TRBJ2-5; TRBD2 matches 8 bases. CDR1 is SGHAT, CDR2 FQNNGV, per germline. The CDR3 consists of 17 residues. With V trimmed by 1 base and J by 1 base, 8 bases remained unmatched. CDR3 nucleotides: TGTGCCAGCAGCTTAGTTGGAGCGGGGGAGGCCCAAGAGACCCAGTACTTC. Protein product: CASSLVGAGEAQETQYF.

This chain connects TRBV19 to TRBJ1-5; D possibly corresponds to TRBD1 (5 bases). CDR1 is LNHDA and CDR2 is SQIVND in the germline V gene (reference sequence). This CDR3 is built from 17 residues. Trimming took 5 bases from V and 5 from J, leaving 22 bases between them. The CDR3 sequence: CASSGDGAGHTDQPQHF. The CDR3 nucleotides read TGTGCCAGTAGTGGGGATGGGGCAGGCCATACGGATCAGCCCCAGCATTTT.